A single sample gave rise to the 7 T cell receptor beta chains below, sequenced in a study of cytomegalovirus exposure and HLA in healthy donors. The PCR had 60 Vbeta and 13 Jbeta primers. Sequencing used immunoSEQ multiplex PCR; TCRdb keeps in-frame clones, though not all of them. Of roughly 100,000 clones in the sample, approximately 79% are singletons; the top ten hold 5.8%. Sequencing was carried out using PBMCs. The receptors were sampled from a man between 60 and 75 years old in good health and CMV-seropositive.

J is TRBJ1-1 and V is TRBV7-3, with D possibly being TRBD1 (5 bases). Trimming took off 0 bases at V and 5 bases at J, with 16 bases between the two ends. The CDR3 consists of 16 residues. Germline V gene lookup returns CDR1 SGHTA and CDR2 FQGTGA. The CDR3 loop is CASSLTPQGLGTEAFF. CDR3 nucleotides: TGTGCCAGCAGCTTAACACCCCAGGGCTTGGGTACTGAAGCTTTCTTT.

The gene calls are TRBV9 and TRBJ1-2, with 7 bases fitting TRBD1. J was trimmed by 1 base and V by 0 bases; bases with no gene match: 6. Germline assignment: CDR1 SGDLS and CDR2 YYNGEE. The CDR3 runs 16 residues. The CDR3 coding sequence is TGTGCCAGCAGCGTAGGCCGGACAGGAGATAACTATGGCTACACCTTC. Translated, it gives CASSVGRTGDNYGYTF.

The rearrangement links TRBV19 to TRBJ1-2; tentatively, D is TRBD1 (5 bases). V lost 4 bases and J 3 bases, leaving 24 bases between the germline ends. The CDR3 is 18 residues long. The germline V gene has CDR1 LNHDA and CDR2 SQIVND (reference sequence). For the CDR3, the DNA is TGTGCCAGTAGTAGAGAAGGTAGGGCCTGGCGGGGCTACTATGGCTACACCTTC. Translated: CASSREGRAWRGYYGYTF.

In its sample, this clone was seen once. The chain recombines TRBV6-4 with TRBJ2-5, with TRBD1 identical over 10 bases. Trimming took 5 bases from V and 5 from J; bases not matched to a gene: 2. Germline CDR1 and CDR2: MRHNA and SNTAGT. The CDR3 has 13 amino acids. The CDR3 sequence: CASSRDRGETQYF. The CDR3 DNA reads TGTGCCAGCAGTAGGGACAGGGGTGAGACCCAGTACTTC.

The CDR3 loop is CASSFEGPATNEKLFF. In DNA, the CDR3 is TGTGCCAGCAGCTTTGAGGGCCCCGCAACTAATGAAAAACTGTTTTTT. V and J are TRBV7-2 and TRBJ1-4; unclear D gene. Between the trimmed V and J ends, which lost 3 bases and 0 bases, there was a span of 11 bases. Germline V gene data show CDR1 as SGHTA and CDR2 as FQGNSA. The CDR3 is made up of 16 amino acids.

This rearrangement joins TRBV7-8 to TRBJ1-2; tentatively, D is TRBD1 (6 bases). CDR3 length: 15 residues. CDR1 and CDR2 from the germline V gene are SGHVS and FQNEAQ. The V end was cut by 1 base, the J end by 4 bases, with 13 bases between. In DNA form, the CDR3 reads TGTGCCAGCAGCTTAGGGACAGCTACTCCCTATGGCTACACCTTC. Translated: CASSLGTATPYGYTF.

This chain connects TRBV7-2 to TRBJ1-3; 10 nucleotides align to TRBD1. Germline V lookup: CDR1 SGHTA, CDR2 FQGNSA. The ends lost 6 bases at V and 5 bases at J; junction bases unmatched: 7. There are 15 residues in the CDR3. The chain's CDR3 is CASRGDRGRRNTIYF. CDR3 nucleotide sequence: TGTGCCAGCAGGGGGGACAGGGGCAGGAGAAACACCATATATTTT.